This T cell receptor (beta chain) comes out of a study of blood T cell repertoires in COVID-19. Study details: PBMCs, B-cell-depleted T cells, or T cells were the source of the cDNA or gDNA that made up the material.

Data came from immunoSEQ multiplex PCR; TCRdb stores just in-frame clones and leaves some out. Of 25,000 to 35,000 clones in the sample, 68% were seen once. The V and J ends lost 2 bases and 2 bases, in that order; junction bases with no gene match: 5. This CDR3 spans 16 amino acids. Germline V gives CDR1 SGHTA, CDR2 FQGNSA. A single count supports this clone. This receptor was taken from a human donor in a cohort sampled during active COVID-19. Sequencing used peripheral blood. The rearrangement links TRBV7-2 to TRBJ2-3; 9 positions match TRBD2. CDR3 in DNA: TGTGCCAGCAGCTTAAATGGACTAGCGATCACAGATACGCAGTATTTT. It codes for CASSLNGLAITDTQYF.